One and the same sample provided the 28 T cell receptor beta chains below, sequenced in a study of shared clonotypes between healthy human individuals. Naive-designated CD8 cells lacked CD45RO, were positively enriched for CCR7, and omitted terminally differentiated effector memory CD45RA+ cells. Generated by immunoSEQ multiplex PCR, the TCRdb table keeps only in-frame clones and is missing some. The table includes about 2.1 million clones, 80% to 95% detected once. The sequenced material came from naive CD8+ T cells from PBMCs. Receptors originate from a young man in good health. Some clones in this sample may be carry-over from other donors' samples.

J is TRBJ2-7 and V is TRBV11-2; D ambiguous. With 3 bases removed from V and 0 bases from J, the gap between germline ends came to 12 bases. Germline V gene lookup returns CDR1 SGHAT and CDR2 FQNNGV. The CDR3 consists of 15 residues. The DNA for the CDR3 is TGTGCCAGCAGCTTTAATTCGGCGCCCTCCTACGAGCAGTACTTC. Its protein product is CASSFNSAPSYEQYF.

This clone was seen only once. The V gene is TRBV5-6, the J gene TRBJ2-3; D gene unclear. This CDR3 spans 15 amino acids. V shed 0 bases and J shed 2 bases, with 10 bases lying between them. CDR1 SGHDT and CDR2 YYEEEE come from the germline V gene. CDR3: CASSLGGLITDTQYF. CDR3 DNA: TGTGCCAGCAGCTTGGGTGGGCTAATCACAGATACGCAGTATTTT.

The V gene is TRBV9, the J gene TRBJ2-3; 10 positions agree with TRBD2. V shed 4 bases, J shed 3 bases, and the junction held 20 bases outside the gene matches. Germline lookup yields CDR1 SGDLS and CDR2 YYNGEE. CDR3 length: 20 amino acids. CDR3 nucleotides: TGTGCCAGCAGCCACCCTATTCAAGGGAAGAGCGGGAGGGCTACAGATACGCAGTATTTT. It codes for CASSHPIQGKSGRATDTQYF.

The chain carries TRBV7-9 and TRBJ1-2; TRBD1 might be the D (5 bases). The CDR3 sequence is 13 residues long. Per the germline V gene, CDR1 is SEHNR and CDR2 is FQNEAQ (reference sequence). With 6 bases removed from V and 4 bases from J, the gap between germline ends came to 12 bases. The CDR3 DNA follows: TGTGCCAGCAGTTACGACAGCGGCTATGGCTACACCTTC. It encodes CASSYDSGYGYTF.

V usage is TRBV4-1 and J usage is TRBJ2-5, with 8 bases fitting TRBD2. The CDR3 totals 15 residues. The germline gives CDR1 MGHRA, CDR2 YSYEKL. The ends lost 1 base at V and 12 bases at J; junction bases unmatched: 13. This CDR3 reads CASSQVGRGVGLKYF. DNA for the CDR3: TGCGCCAGCAGCCAAGTCGGGAGGGGGGTTGGACTTAAGTACTTC.

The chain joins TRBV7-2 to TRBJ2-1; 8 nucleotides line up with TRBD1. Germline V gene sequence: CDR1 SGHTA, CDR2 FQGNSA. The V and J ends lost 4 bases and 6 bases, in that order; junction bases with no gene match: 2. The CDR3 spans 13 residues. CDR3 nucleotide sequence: TGTGCCAGCAGCTCAGGGGGCGGCAATGAGCAGTTCTTC. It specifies CASSSGGGNEQFF.

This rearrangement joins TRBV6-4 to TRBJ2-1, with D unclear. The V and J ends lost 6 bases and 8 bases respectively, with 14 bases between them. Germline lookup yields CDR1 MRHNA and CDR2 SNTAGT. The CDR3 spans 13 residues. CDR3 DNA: TGTGCCAGCAGAGGACCGTCGGACGATGAGCAGTTCTTC. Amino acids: CASRGPSDDEQFF.

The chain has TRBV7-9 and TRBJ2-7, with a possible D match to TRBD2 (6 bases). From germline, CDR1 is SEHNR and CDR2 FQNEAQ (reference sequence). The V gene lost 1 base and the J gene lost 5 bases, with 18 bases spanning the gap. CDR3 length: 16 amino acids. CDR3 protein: CASSLGRRERGDEQYF. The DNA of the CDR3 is TGTGCCAGCAGCTTAGGTCGCCGGGAGAGGGGAGACGAGCAGTACTTC. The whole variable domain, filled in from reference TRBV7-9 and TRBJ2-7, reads DTGVSQNPRHKITKRGQNVTFRCDPISEHNRLYWYRQTLGQGPEFLTYFQNEAQLEKSRLLSDRFSAERPKGSFSTLEIQRTEQGDSAMYLCASSLGRRERGDEQYFGPGTRLTVT.

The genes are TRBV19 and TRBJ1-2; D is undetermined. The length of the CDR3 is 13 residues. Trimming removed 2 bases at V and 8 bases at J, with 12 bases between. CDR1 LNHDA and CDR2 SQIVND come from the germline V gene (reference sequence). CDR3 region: CASSITGRAGYTF. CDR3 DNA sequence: TGTGCCAGTAGTATAACGGGTCGGGCCGGCTACACCTTC. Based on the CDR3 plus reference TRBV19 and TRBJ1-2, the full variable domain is DGGITQSPKYLFRKEGQNVTLSCEQNLNHDAMYWYRQDPGQGLRLIYYSQIVNDFQKGDIAEGYSVSREKKESFPLTVTSAQKNPTAFYLCASSITGRAGYTFGSGTRLTVV.

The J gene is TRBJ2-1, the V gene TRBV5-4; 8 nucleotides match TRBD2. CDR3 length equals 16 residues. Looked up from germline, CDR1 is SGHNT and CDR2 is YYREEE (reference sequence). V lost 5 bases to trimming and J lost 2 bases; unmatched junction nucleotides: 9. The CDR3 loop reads CASSNRTSLTYNEQFF. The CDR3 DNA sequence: TGTGCCAGCAGTAACCGGACTAGCCTAACCTACAATGAGCAGTTCTTC.

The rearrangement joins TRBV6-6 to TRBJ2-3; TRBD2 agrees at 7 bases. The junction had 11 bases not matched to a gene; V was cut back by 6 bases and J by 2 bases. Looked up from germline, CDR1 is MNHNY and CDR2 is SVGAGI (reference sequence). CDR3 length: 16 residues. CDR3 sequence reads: CASRTIRLAVTDTQYF. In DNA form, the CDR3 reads TGTGCCAGCAGAACAATCCGGCTAGCGGTCACAGATACGCAGTATTTT.

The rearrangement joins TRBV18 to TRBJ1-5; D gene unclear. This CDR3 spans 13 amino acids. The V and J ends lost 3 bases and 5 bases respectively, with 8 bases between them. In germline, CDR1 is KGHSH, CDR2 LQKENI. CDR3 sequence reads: CASSPGPDQPQHF. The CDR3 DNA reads TGTGCCAGCTCACCTGGTCCTGATCAGCCCCAGCATTTT.

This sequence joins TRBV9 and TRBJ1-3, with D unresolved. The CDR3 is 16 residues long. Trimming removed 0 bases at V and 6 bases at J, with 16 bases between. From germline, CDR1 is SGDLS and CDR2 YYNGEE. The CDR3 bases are TGTGCCAGCAGCGTAGAAGAATTTGGGAGCTTAAACACCATATATTTT. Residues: CASSVEEFGSLNTIYF.

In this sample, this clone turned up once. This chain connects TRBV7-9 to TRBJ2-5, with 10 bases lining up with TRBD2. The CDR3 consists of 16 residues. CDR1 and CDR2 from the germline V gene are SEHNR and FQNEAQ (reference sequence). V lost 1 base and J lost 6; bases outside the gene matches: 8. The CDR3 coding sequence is TGTGCCAGCAGCTTAGTGGGGGCTAGCGGGAGAAAGACCCAGTACTTC. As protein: CASSLVGASGRKTQYF.

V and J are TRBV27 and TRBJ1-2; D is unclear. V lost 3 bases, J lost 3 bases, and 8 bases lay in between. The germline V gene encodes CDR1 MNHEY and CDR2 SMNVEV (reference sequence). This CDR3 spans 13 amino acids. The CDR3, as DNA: TGTGCCAGCAGTTTCGGCGGGCACTATGGCTACACCTTC. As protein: CASSFGGHYGYTF.

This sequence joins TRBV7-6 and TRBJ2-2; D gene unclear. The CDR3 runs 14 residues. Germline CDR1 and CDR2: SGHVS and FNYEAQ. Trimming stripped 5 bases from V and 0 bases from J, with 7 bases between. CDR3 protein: CASSATTNTGELFF. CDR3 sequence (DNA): TGTGCCAGCAGCGCCACCACGAACACCGGGGAGCTGTTTTTT.

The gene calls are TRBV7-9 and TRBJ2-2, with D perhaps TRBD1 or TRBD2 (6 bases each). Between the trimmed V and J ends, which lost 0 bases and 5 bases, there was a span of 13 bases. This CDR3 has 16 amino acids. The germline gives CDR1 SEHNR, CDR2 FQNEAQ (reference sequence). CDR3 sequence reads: CASSLASGARTGELFF. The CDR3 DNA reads TGTGCCAGCAGCTTAGCATCGGGGGCTCGGACCGGGGAGCTGTTTTTT.

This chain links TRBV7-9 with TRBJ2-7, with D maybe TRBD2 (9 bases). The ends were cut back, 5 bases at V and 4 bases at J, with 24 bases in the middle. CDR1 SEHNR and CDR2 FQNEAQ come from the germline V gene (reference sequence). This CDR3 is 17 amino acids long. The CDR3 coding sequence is TGTGCCAGCAGCCCCGTCGCTAGCGGGGACAGGTGGTACGAGCAGTACTTC. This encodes CASSPVASGDRWYEQYF.

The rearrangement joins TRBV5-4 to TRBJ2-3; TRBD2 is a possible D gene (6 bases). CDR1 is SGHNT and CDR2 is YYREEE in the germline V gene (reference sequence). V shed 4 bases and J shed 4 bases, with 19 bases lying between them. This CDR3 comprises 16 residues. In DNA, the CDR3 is TGTGCCAGCAGCGGAAGGGACTCTCCGAATTCAGATACGCAGTATTTT. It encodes CASSGRDSPNSDTQYF.

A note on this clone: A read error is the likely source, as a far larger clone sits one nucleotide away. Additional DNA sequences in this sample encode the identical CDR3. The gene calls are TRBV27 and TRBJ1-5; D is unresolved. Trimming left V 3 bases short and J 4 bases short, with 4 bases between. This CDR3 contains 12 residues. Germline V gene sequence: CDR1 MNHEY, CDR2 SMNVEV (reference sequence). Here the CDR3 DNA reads TGTGCCAGCAGTTTCGGGAATCAGCCCCAGCATTTT. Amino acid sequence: CASSFGNQPQHF.

The chain's CDR3 is CASSGRGPRDEQYF. The CDR3 DNA follows: TGTGCCAGTAGTGGTCGGGGCCCAAGGGACGAGCAGTACTTC. The rearrangement links TRBV19 to TRBJ2-7; D is possibly TRBD1 or TRBD2 (5 bases each). Between the trimmed V and J ends, which lost 5 bases and 5 bases, there was a span of 16 bases. This CDR3 is 14 amino acids long. Germline lookup yields CDR1 LNHDA and CDR2 SQIVND (reference sequence).

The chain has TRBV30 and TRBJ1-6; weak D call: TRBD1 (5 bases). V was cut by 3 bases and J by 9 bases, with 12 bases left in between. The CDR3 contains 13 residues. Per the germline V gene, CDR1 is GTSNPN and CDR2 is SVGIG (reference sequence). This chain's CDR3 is CAWRAGRSSPLHF. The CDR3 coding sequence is TGTGCCTGGAGGGCAGGGAGAAGTTCACCCCTCCACTTT.

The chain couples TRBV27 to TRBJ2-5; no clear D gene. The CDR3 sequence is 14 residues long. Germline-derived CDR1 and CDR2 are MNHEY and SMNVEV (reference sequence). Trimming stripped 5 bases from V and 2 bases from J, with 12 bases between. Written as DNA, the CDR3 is TGTGCCAGCAGTCGGCTTCCGAGTCAAGAGACCCAGTACTTC. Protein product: CASSRLPSQETQYF.

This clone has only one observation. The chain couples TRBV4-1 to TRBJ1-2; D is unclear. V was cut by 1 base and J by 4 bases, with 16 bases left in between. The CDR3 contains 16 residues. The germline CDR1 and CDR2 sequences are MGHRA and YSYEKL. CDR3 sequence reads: CASSQVAATPVYGYTF. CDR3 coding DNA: TGCGCCAGCAGCCAAGTGGCAGCAACCCCCGTCTATGGCTACACCTTC.

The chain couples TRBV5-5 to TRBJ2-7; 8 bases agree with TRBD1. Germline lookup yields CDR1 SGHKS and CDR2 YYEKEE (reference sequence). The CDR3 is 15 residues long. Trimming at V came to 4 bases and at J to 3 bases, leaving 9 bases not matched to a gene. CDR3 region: CASSGTPGQVYEQYF. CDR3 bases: TGTGCCAGCAGCGGAACCCCGGGACAGGTCTACGAGCAGTACTTC.

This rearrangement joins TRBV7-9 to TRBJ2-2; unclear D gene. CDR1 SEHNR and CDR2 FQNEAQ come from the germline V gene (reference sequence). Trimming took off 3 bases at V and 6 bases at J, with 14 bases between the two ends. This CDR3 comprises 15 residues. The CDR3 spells CASSFFPRQAGELFF. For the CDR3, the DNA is TGTGCCAGCAGCTTTTTTCCTAGGCAAGCCGGGGAGCTGTTTTTT.

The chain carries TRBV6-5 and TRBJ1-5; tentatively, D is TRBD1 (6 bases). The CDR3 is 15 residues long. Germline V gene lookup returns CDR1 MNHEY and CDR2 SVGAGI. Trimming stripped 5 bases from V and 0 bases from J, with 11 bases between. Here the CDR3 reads CASSKTGYSNQPQHF. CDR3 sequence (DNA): TGTGCCAGCAGTAAGACAGGTTATAGCAATCAGCCCCAGCATTTT.

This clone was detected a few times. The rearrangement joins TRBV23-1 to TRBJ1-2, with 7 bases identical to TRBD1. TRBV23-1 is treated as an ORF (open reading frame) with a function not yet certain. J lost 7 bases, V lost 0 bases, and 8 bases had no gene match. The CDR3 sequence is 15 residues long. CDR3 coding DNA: TGCGCCAGCAGTCAATCGGGGGGAGGGGGCGTTGGCTACACCTTC. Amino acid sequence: CASSQSGGGGVGYTF.